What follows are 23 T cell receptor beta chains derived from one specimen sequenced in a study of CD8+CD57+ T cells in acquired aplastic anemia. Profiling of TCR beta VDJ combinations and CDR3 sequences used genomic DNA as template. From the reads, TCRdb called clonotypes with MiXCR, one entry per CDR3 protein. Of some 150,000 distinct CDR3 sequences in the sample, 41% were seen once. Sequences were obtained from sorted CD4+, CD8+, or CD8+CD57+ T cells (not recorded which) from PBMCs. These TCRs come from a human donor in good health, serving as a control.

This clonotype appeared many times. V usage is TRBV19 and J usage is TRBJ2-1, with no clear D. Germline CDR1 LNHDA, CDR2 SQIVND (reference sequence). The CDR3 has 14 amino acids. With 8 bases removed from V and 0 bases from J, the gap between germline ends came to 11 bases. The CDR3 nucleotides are TGTGCCAGTTCTGACCCGAGCTCCTACAATGAGCAGTTCTTC. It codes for CASSDPSSYNEQFF.

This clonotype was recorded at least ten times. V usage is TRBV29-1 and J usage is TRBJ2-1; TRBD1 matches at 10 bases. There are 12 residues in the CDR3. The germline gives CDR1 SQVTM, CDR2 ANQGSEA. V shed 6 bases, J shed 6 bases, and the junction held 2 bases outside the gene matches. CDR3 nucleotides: TGCAGCGTCCGGGACAGGGGCAATGAGCAGTTCTTC. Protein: CSVRDRGNEQFF.

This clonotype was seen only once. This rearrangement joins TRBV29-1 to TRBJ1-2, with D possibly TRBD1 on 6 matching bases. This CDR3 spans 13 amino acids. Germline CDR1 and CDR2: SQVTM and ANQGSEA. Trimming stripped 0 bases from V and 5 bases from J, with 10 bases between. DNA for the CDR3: TGCAGCGTTGAAGATCCCAGGGGTTATGGCTACACCTTC. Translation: CSVEDPRGYGYTF.

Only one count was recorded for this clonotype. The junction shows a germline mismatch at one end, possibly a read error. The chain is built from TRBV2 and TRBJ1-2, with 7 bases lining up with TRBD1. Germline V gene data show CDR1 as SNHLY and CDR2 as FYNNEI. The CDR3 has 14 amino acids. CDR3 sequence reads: CASSEAVRGAGHTF. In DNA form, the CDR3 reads TGTGCCAGCAGTGAAGCGGTCAGGGGGGCTGGCCACACCTTC.

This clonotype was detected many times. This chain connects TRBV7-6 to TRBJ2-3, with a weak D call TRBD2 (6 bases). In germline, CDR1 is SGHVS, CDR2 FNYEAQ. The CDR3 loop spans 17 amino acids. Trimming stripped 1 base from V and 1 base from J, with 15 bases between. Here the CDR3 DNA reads TGTGCCAGCAGCTTAGTGGGACTCAACACCGGCACAGATACGCAGTATTTT. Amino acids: CASSLVGLNTGTDTQYF.

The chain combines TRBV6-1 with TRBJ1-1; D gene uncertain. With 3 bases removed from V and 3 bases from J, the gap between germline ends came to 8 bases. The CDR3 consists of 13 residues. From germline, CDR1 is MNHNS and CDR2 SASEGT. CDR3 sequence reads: CASSDVRYTEAFF. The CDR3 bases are TGTGCCAGCAGTGATGTAAGGTACACTGAAGCTTTCTTT.

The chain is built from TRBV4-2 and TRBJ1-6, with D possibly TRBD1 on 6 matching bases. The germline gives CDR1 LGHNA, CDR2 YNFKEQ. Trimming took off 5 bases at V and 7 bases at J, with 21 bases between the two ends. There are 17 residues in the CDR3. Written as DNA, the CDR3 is TGTGCCAGCAGCACTCGACGGTCAGGGGAAGGCAATTCACCCCTCCACTTT. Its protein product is CASSTRRSGEGNSPLHF.

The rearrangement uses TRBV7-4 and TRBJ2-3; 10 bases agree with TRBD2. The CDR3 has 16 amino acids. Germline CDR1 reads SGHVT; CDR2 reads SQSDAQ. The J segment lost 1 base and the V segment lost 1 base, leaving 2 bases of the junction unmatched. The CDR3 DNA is TGTGCCAGCAGCTTAGACGGGACTAGCGGCACAGATACGCAGTATTTT. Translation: CASSLDGTSGTDTQYF. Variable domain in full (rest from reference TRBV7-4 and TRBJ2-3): GAGVSQSPRYKVAKRGRDVALRCDSISGHVTLYWYRQTLGQGSEVLTYSQSDAQRDKSGRPSGRFSAERPERSVSTLKIQRTEQGDSAVYLCASSLDGTSGTDTQYFGPGTRLTVL.

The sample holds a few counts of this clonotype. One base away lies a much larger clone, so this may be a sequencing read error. The CDR3 DNA reads TGTGCCAGCAGTGTAGACAGGGCAGACGAGCAGTACTTC. Its protein product is CASSVDRADEQYF. This rearrangement joins TRBV6-1 to TRBJ2-7; 7 bases line up with TRBD1. V shed 4 bases, J shed 5 bases, and the junction held 5 bases outside the gene matches. CDR1 and CDR2 from the germline V gene are MNHNS and SASEGT. This CDR3 has 13 amino acids.

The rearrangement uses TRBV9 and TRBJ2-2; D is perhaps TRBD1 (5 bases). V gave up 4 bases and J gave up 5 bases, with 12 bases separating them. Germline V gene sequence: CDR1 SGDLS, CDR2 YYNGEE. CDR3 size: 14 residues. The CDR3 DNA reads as TGTGCCAGCAGCCAAGAAGCAGGGACCGGGGAGCTGTTTTTT. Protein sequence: CASSQEAGTGELFF. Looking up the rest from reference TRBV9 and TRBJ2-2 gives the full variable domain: DSGVTQTPKHLITATGQRVTLRCSPRSGDLSVYWYQQSLDQGLQFLIQYYNGEERAKGNILERFSAQQFPDLHSELNLSSLELGDSALYFCASSQEAGTGELFFGEGSRLTVL.

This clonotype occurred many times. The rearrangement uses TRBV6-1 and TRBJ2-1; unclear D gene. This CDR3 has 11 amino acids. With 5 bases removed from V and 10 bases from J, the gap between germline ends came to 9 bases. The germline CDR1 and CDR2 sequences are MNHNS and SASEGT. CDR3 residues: CASSPQLEQFF. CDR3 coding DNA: TGTGCCAGCAGTCCCCAGCTGGAGCAGTTCTTC.

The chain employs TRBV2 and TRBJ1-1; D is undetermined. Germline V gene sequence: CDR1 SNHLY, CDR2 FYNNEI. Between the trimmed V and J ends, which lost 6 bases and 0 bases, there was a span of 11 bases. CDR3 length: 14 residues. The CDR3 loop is CASRRRDLNTEAFF. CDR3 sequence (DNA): TGTGCCAGCAGACGGAGAGACCTGAACACTGAAGCTTTCTTT.

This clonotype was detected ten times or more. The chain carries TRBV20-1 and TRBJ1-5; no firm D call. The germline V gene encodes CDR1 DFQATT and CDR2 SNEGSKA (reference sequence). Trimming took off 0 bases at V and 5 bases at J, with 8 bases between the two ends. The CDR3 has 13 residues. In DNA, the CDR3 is TGCAGTGCTAGAGATTGGACTGATCAGCCCCAGCATTTT. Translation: CSARDWTDQPQHF.

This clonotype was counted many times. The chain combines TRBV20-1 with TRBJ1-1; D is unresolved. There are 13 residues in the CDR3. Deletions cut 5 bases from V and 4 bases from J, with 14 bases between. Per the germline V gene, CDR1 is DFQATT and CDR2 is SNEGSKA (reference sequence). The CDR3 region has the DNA TGCAGTGCTTACCCTTCACTTGGCACTGAAGCTTTCTTT. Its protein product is CSAYPSLGTEAFF.

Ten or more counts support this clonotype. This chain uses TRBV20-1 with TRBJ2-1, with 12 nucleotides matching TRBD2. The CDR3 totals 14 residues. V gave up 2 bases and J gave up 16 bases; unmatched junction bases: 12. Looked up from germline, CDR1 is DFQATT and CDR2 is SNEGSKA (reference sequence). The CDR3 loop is CSARLYLAGGPAFF. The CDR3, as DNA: TGCAGTGCTAGACTATACCTAGCGGGGGGGCCGGCCTTCTTC.

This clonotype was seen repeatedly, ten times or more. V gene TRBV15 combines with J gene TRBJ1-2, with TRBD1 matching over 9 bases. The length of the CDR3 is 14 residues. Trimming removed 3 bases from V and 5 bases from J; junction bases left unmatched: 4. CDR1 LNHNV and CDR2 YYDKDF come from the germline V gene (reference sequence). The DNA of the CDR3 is TGTGCCACCAGCAGGGACAGGGGTTATTATGGCTACACCTTC. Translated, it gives CATSRDRGYYGYTF.

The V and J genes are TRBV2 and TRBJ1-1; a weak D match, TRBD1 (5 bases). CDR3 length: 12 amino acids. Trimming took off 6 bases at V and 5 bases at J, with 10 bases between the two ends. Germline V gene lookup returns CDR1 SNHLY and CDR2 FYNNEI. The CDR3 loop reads CASRPRQTEAFF. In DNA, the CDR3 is TGTGCCAGCAGGCCACGACAGACTGAAGCTTTCTTT.

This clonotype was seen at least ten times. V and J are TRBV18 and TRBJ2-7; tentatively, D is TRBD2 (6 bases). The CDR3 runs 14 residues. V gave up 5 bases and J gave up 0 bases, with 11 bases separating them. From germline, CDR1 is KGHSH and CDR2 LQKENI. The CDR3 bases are TGTGCCAGCTCAGCGACTAGGAGCTCCTACGAGCAGTACTTC. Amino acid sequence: CASSATRSSYEQYF. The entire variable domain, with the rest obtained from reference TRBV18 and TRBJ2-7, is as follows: NAGVMQNPRHLVRRRGQEARLRCSPMKGHSHVYWYRQLPEEGLKFMVYLQKENIIDESGMPKERFSAEFPKEGPSILRIQQVVRGDSAAYFCASSATRSSYEQYFGPGTRLTVT.

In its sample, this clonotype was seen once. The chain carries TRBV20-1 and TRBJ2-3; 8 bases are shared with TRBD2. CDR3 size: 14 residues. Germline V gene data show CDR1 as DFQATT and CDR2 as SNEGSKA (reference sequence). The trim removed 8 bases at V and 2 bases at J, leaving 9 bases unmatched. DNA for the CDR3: TGCAGTCTTTTAGGTAGCGGGGACACAGATACGCAGTATTTT. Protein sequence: CSLLGSGDTDTQYF.

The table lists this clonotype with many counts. CDR3 DNA sequence: TGCGCCAGCAGCCAAGAGGGGATTCGGGACGGGCAGTTCTTC. Amino acid sequence: CASSQEGIRDGQFF. The gene calls are TRBV4-1 and TRBJ2-1; D is possibly TRBD1 or TRBD2 (5 bases each). Germline CDR1 reads MGHRA; CDR2 reads YSYEKL. This CDR3 spans 14 amino acids. The V and J ends lost 0 bases and 12 bases respectively, with 15 bases between them.

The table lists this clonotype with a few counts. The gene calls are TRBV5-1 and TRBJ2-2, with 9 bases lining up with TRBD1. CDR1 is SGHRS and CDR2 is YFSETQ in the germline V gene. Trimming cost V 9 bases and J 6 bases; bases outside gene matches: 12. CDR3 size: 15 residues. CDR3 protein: CATQTGGAFPGELFF. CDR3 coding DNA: TGCGCCACTCAAACAGGGGGCGCGTTTCCCGGGGAGCTGTTTTTT.

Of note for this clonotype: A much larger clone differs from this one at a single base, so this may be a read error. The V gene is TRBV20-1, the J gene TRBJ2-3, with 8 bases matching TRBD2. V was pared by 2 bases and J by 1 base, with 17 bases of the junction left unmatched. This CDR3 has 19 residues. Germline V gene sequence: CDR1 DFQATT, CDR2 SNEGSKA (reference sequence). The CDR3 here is CSARTHPLWPGGGTDTQYF. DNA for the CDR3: TGCAGTGCTAGAACCCACCCCCTTTGGCCGGGGGGGGGCACAGATACGCAGTATTTT.

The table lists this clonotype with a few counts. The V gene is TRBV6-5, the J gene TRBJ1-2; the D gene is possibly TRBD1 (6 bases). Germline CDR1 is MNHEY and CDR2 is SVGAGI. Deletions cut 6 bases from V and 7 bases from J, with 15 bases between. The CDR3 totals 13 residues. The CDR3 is CASSYRDFRGYTF. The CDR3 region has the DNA TGTGCCAGCAGCTACAGGGATTTCCGTGGCTACACCTTC.